This is a list of T cell receptor beta chains from one sample in a study of blood T cell repertoires in COVID-19. Some clones are missing from TCRdb's copy, which holds only in-frame ones; the method was immunoSEQ multiplex PCR. In the table there are roughly 91,000 clones, about four fifths of which are singletons. Sequencing was performed on peripheral blood. The receptors here all came from a man between 70 and 80 years old with active or convalescent COVID-19. The CDR3 runs from the conserved cysteine through the conserved F or W. Fields, in order: D gene, V gene, J gene, clone size, CDR3 DNA, CDR3 protein. D genes are given only for firm matches. Expanded clones get a size class; other rows say once, few or many, or leave the size out.

D gene: TRBD1
V gene: TRBV2
J gene: TRBJ1-2
clone size: NA
CDR3 DNA: TGTGCCAGCAGTCCCCAGCATCCGGGACAGGGGCTAGGGGGCTACACCTTC
CDR3 protein: CASSPQHPGQGLGGYTF

D gene: NA
V gene: TRBV3-1/TRBV3-2
J gene: TRBJ2-5
clone size: once
CDR3 DNA: TGTGCCAGCAGCCATTGGGCGGGGAAAGAGACCCAGTACTTC
CDR3 protein: CASSHWAGKETQYF

D gene: TRBD2
V gene: TRBV3-1/TRBV3-2
J gene: TRBJ2-5
clone size: NA
CDR3 DNA: TGTGCCAGCAGCCAAGAACTCCCTCGGCTAGCGGTGCAAGAGACCCAGTACTTC
CDR3 protein: CASSQELPRLAVQETQYF

D gene: NA
V gene: TRBV7-2
J gene: TRBJ1-6
clone size: few
CDR3 DNA: TGTGCCAGCAGCTTAATCCAGGGGTCAACTAAGAACTATAATTCACCCCTCCACTTT
CDR3 protein: CASSLIQGSTKNYNSPLHF

D gene: NA
V gene: TRBV5-4
J gene: TRBJ2-5
clone size: NA
CDR3 DNA: TGTGCCAGCAGCTTGGGACTAGGAGAAGAGACCCAGTACTTC
CDR3 protein: CASSLGLGEETQYF

D gene: TRBD1
V gene: TRBV2
J gene: TRBJ1-4
clone size: NA
CDR3 DNA: TGTGCCAGCAGTGAGGACAGGGGGCCTACTAATGAAAAACTGTTTTTT
CDR3 protein: CASSEDRGPTNEKLFF

D gene: NA
V gene: TRBV3-1/TRBV3-2
J gene: TRBJ2-3
clone size: NA
CDR3 DNA: TGTGCCAGCAGCCTCCAGCCGGACAAGTCAGGTACGCAGTATTTT
CDR3 protein: CASSLQPDKSGTQYF

D gene: TRBD2
V gene: TRBV5-1
J gene: TRBJ2-2
clone size: NA
CDR3 DNA: TGCGCCAGCAGCTTGGCCGGTAGCGGGGGCCTTGGCGGGGAGCTGTTTTTT
CDR3 protein: CASSLAGSGGLGGELFF

D gene: TRBD2
V gene: TRBV5-4
J gene: TRBJ2-1
clone size: NA
CDR3 DNA: TGTGCCAGCAGCCCAGGCGGACTAGCGGGGGGGCCGGGTAATGAGCAGTTCTTC
CDR3 protein: CASSPGGLAGGPGNEQFF

D gene: NA
V gene: TRBV20-1
J gene: TRBJ2-5
clone size: NA
CDR3 DNA: TGCAGTGCTAGTATCGGGGTCGGGGTGACCCAGTACTTC
CDR3 protein: CSASIGVGVTQYF

D gene: TRBD1
V gene: TRBV9
J gene: TRBJ1-4
clone size: NA
CDR3 DNA: TGTGCCAGCAGCCCAGGGACAGGGGGAGGTCGAGCTGAAAAACTGTTTTTT
CDR3 protein: CASSPGTGGGRAEKLFF

D gene: TRBD1
V gene: TRBV19
J gene: TRBJ1-1
clone size: NA
CDR3 DNA: TGTGCCAGTAGTAGGGGACAGGGGCTTGCACAGAACACTGAAGCTTTCTTT
CDR3 protein: CASSRGQGLAQNTEAFF

D gene: TRBD2
V gene: TRBV19
J gene: TRBJ2-3
clone size: NA
CDR3 DNA: TGTGCCAGTAGTACTAGCGGGGGGATAGATACGCAGTATTTT
CDR3 protein: CASSTSGGIDTQYF

D gene: NA
V gene: TRBV27
J gene: TRBJ1-1
clone size: NA
CDR3 DNA: TGTGCCAGCAGTTATCGGGGGGGGAACACTGAAGCTTTCTTT
CDR3 protein: CASSYRGGNTEAFF

D gene: TRBD1
V gene: TRBV18
J gene: TRBJ1-1
clone size: NA
CDR3 DNA: TGTGCCAGCTCAGACCTGGGACAGGGAAAAACTGAAGCTTTCTTT
CDR3 protein: CASSDLGQGKTEAFF

D gene: TRBD2
V gene: TRBV6-2/TRBV6-3
J gene: TRBJ2-5
clone size: NA
CDR3 DNA: TGTGCCAGCAGTTACCCTACATGGACTAGCGGGGGGGCCGAAGAGACCCAGTACTTC
CDR3 protein: CASSYPTWTSGGAEETQYF

D gene: NA
V gene: TRBV7-2
J gene: TRBJ2-2
clone size: NA
CDR3 DNA: TGTGCCAGCAGTCGTTCGGGGGTCGGGGAGCTGTTTTTT
CDR3 protein: CASSRSGVGELFF

D gene: NA
V gene: TRBV9
J gene: TRBJ2-7
clone size: NA
CDR3 DNA: TGTGCCAGCAGCGTAGGGCGGTTCTCCTACGAGCAGTACTTC
CDR3 protein: CASSVGRFSYEQYF

D gene: TRBD1
V gene: TRBV6-9
J gene: TRBJ1-2
clone size: NA
CDR3 DNA: TGTGCCAGCAGTATTCCGGACAGGGGGAGCGACTACACCTTC
CDR3 protein: CASSIPDRGSDYTF

D gene: NA
V gene: TRBV20-1
J gene: TRBJ1-2
clone size: NA
CDR3 DNA: TGCAGTGCTAGAAGGAGCTATGGCTACACCTTC
CDR3 protein: CSARRSYGYTF

D gene: NA
V gene: TRBV28
J gene: TRBJ1-2
clone size: NA
CDR3 DNA: TGTGCCAGCAGTCCCCCCGGGGGCTATGGCTACACCTTC
CDR3 protein: CASSPPGGYGYTF

D gene: NA
V gene: TRBV10-3
J gene: TRBJ1-6
clone size: NA
CDR3 DNA: TGTGCCACTCGGGGGGGAGGCCCTAGCGGTTCACCCCTCCACTTT
CDR3 protein: CATRGGGPSGSPLHF

D gene: NA
V gene: TRBV30
J gene: TRBJ1-1
clone size: NA
CDR3 DNA: TGTGCCTCAACGGGAGTAATGAACACTGAAGCTTTCTTT
CDR3 protein: CASTGVMNTEAFF